A selection of T cell receptor beta chains follows, all from one sample in a study of CD8 T cell repertoires and HIV-1 epitope variants. The method was immunoSEQ multiplex PCR; TCRdb's version includes in-frame clones alone and lacks a portion of them. The table records tens of thousands of clones, approximately 70% of them present only once. Sequenced sample: uncultured baseline CD8+ T cells from peripheral blood mononuclear cells (PBMCs). These receptors were taken from a male donor with HIV. CDR3s include the opening cysteine and the closing phenylalanine or tryptophan. Each record gives: V gene, CDR3 length, D gene, clone size, J gene, CDR3 DNA, CDR3 protein. The D gene is left open where the match is weak. The size entry is marked missing in some rows and otherwise reads once, few, many or a size class.

v_gene: TRBV6-4; len: 12; d_gene: .; abundance: .; j_gene: TRBJ2-5; CDR3nt: TGTGCCAGCTTAGATCAGCGGGAGACCCAGTACTTC; CDR3aa: CASLDQRETQYF
v_gene: TRBV6-6; len: 14; d_gene: TRBD1; abundance: .; j_gene: TRBJ1-6; CDR3nt: TGTGCCAGCAGTCCGGACAGGGCTAATTCACCCCTCCACTTT; CDR3aa: CASSPDRANSPLHF
v_gene: TRBV2; len: 13; d_gene: .; abundance: few; j_gene: TRBJ1-1; CDR3nt: TGTGCCAGCAGCTCAGGGGCAAACACTGAAGCTTTCTTT; CDR3aa: CASSSGANTEAFF
v_gene: TRBV7-2; len: 15; d_gene: TRBD2; abundance: .; j_gene: TRBJ2-1; CDR3nt: TGTGCCAGCAGCCATAATAACGAGCGGGGCAATGAGCAGTTCTTC; CDR3aa: CASSHNNERGNEQFF
v_gene: TRBV27; len: 17; d_gene: .; abundance: .; j_gene: TRBJ2-2; CDR3nt: TGTGCCAGCAGACAAGTTTCGGGGCCCTGGGACACCGGGGAGCTGTTTTTT; CDR3aa: CASRQVSGPWDTGELFF
v_gene: TRBV10-3; len: 15; d_gene: .; abundance: few; j_gene: TRBJ2-5; CDR3nt: TGTGCCATCAGTGAGTCGACAGGCGCTTTGGAGACCCAGTACTTC; CDR3aa: CAISESTGALETQYF
v_gene: TRBV7-2; len: 14; d_gene: .; abundance: once; j_gene: TRBJ2-3; CDR3nt: TGTGCCAGCAGCTTACAGGTTGGGACAGATACGCAGTATTTT; CDR3aa: CASSLQVGTDTQYF
v_gene: TRBV4-2; len: 14; d_gene: .; abundance: few; j_gene: TRBJ1-5; CDR3nt: TGTGCCAGCAGCCATCATCCGGGACTTGGGCCCCAGCATTTT; CDR3aa: CASSHHPGLGPQHF
v_gene: TRBV5-1; len: 14; d_gene: .; abundance: once; j_gene: TRBJ1-3; CDR3nt: TGCGCCAGCAGGGTGGACGGCTCTGGAAACACCATATATTTT; CDR3aa: CASRVDGSGNTIYF
v_gene: TRBV6-1; len: 14; d_gene: .; abundance: .; j_gene: TRBJ2-7; CDR3nt: TGTGCCACAGGCGGGTTGATCGGGTCCTACGAGCAGTACTTC; CDR3aa: CATGGLIGSYEQYF
v_gene: TRBV10-2; len: 12; d_gene: .; abundance: .; j_gene: TRBJ1-2; CDR3nt: TGCGCCAGCACCGACGGAAACTATGGCTACACCTTC; CDR3aa: CASTDGNYGYTF
v_gene: TRBV5-4; len: 15; d_gene: .; abundance: .; j_gene: TRBJ1-2; CDR3nt: TGTGCCAGCAGCTTGGCGGGAATCTCTAACTATGGCTACACCTTC; CDR3aa: CASSLAGISNYGYTF
v_gene: TRBV27; len: 14; d_gene: .; abundance: .; j_gene: TRBJ2-7; CDR3nt: TGTGCCAGCAGCCCGGGGCAGGCGATGGGGGAGCAGTACTTC; CDR3aa: CASSPGQAMGEQYF
v_gene: TRBV15; len: 16; d_gene: .; abundance: many; j_gene: TRBJ1-2; CDR3nt: TGTGCCACCAGCAGAGATTCGGTCGGTGGGGGCTATGGCTACACCTTC; CDR3aa: CATSRDSVGGGYGYTF
v_gene: TRBV5-4; len: 15; d_gene: .; abundance: .; j_gene: TRBJ2-6; CDR3nt: TGTGCCAGCAGCTTTCTAGGGGCCGGGGCCAACGTCCTGACTTTC; CDR3aa: CASSFLGAGANVLTF
v_gene: TRBV5-1; len: 15; d_gene: TRBD1; abundance: few; j_gene: TRBJ1-4; CDR3nt: TGCGCCAGCAGCTTGGACGGGACAGCAAATGAAAAACTGTTTTTT; CDR3aa: CASSLDGTANEKLFF
v_gene: TRBV19; len: 14; d_gene: TRBD1; abundance: .; j_gene: TRBJ2-5; CDR3nt: TGTGCCAGTAGTACGGACAGGGAAATGGAGACCCAGTACTTC; CDR3aa: CASSTDREMETQYF
v_gene: TRBV19; len: 13; d_gene: .; abundance: .; j_gene: TRBJ1-1; CDR3nt: TGTGCCAGTAGTATTAGTCGGAACACTGAAGCTTTCTTT; CDR3aa: CASSISRNTEAFF
v_gene: TRBV19; len: 15; d_gene: .; abundance: few; j_gene: TRBJ2-3; CDR3nt: TGTGCCAGTAGTATTGGCCAGGAGGTCACAGATACGCAGTATTTT; CDR3aa: CASSIGQEVTDTQYF
v_gene: TRBV5-6; len: 15; d_gene: TRBD2; abundance: .; j_gene: TRBJ2-1; CDR3nt: TGTGCCAGCAGCAAAGGACTAGCGGCCTACAATGAGCAGTTCTTC; CDR3aa: CASSKGLAAYNEQFF
v_gene: TRBV30; len: 10; d_gene: .; abundance: .; j_gene: TRBJ1-2; CDR3nt: TGTGCCTCAGGGTTTTATGGCTACACCTTC; CDR3aa: CASGFYGYTF
v_gene: TRBV7-9; len: 14; d_gene: .; abundance: .; j_gene: TRBJ2-5; CDR3nt: TGTGCCAGCAGAGAAGAGAGGGGAAGTGGAACCCAGTACTTC; CDR3aa: CASREERGSGTQYF
v_gene: TRBV4-2; len: 17; d_gene: TRBD1; abundance: few; j_gene: TRBJ1-1; CDR3nt: TGTGCCAGCAGCCAAGAGGGTGCCGGGACAGCGAACACTGAAGCTTTCTTT; CDR3aa: CASSQEGAGTANTEAFF
v_gene: TRBV7-8; len: 15; d_gene: .; abundance: once; j_gene: TRBJ2-7; CDR3nt: TGTGCCAGCAGCTTAAACGTGGTAAACACCTACGAGCAGTACTTC; CDR3aa: CASSLNVVNTYEQYF
v_gene: TRBV7-9; len: 14; d_gene: .; abundance: .; j_gene: TRBJ1-2; CDR3nt: TGTGCCAGCAGCTTACAGACAGCTAACTATGGCTACACCTTC; CDR3aa: CASSLQTANYGYTF
v_gene: TRBV11-1; len: 16; d_gene: TRBD2; abundance: .; j_gene: TRBJ2-4; CDR3nt: TGTGCCAGCAGCTTCGGGACTAGCGAGAAAAAAAACATTCAGTACTTC; CDR3aa: CASSFGTSEKKNIQYF
v_gene: TRBV28; len: 12; d_gene: .; abundance: .; j_gene: TRBJ2-5; CDR3nt: TGTGCCAGCAGTCTAGCCCGCGGGCTTCAGTACTTC; CDR3aa: CASSLARGLQYF
v_gene: TRBV9; len: 15; d_gene: .; abundance: .; j_gene: TRBJ2-4; CDR3nt: TGTGCCAGCAGCGTAGAGACGGGTTCTTTAAACATTCAGTACTTC; CDR3aa: CASSVETGSLNIQYF
v_gene: TRBV27; len: 16; d_gene: TRBD2; abundance: .; j_gene: TRBJ2-1; CDR3nt: TGTGCCAGCAGGACCACCTCGCGGGGGTGGAGGAATGAGCAGTTCTTC; CDR3aa: CASRTTSRGWRNEQFF
v_gene: TRBV5-1; len: 15; d_gene: TRBD1; abundance: few; j_gene: TRBJ2-7; CDR3nt: TGCGCCAGCAGCTTGGCAGGGGGCTCCACATACGAGCAGTACTTC; CDR3aa: CASSLAGGSTYEQYF
v_gene: TRBV28; len: 15; d_gene: TRBD1; abundance: .; j_gene: TRBJ1-5; CDR3nt: TGTGCCAGCAGGGTCCCAGGGGGCGAAGATCAGCCCCAGCATTTT; CDR3aa: CASRVPGGEDQPQHF
v_gene: TRBV7-3; len: 15; d_gene: TRBD2; abundance: .; j_gene: TRBJ2-1; CDR3nt: TGTGCCAGCAGCTTAGGTGACGGGGGGGCGAATGAGCAGTTCTTC; CDR3aa: CASSLGDGGANEQFF
v_gene: TRBV9; len: 15; d_gene: .; abundance: .; j_gene: TRBJ1-4; CDR3nt: TGTGCCAGCAGCGTAGGGGGGGCCAGGCATGAAAAACTGTTTTTT; CDR3aa: CASSVGGARHEKLFF
v_gene: TRBV10-2; len: 15; d_gene: .; abundance: .; j_gene: TRBJ1-3; CDR3nt: TGCGCCAGCAGTGAGCCGAGGGGGACTGGAAACACCATATATTTT; CDR3aa: CASSEPRGTGNTIYF
v_gene: TRBV7-7; len: 13; d_gene: .; abundance: .; j_gene: TRBJ2-3; CDR3nt: TGTGCCAGCAGCTCTTCGATTCAGGGTACGCAGTATTTT; CDR3aa: CASSSSIQGTQYF
v_gene: TRBV13; len: 16; d_gene: TRBD1; abundance: .; j_gene: TRBJ1-1; CDR3nt: TGTGCCAGCAGCACAACAGGGGGCACCTTGGGCACTGAAGCTTTCTTT; CDR3aa: CASSTTGGTLGTEAFF
v_gene: TRBV5-6; len: 17; d_gene: TRBD1; abundance: .; j_gene: TRBJ2-6; CDR3nt: TGTGCCAGCAGCACCGGGACAGGCCCTTCTGGGGCCAACGTCCTGACTTTC; CDR3aa: CASSTGTGPSGANVLTF